This T cell receptor beta chain came from a study of T cells in Graves' hyperthyroidism and ophthalmopathy (dated by TCRdb to between 2018 and 2021). Turning to the overall study: Peripheral blood samples were taken at the time of initial diagnosis, prior to any treatment. The paper reports TCR Vbeta CDR3 sequencing of roughly 140 peripheral blood samples: over 40 ophthalmopathy, over 70 hyperthyroidism and around 17 progressor patients. To identify TCR V-J signatures that set the groups apart, the researchers used a discovery cohort of 100 patients, made up of roughly 45 with Graves' ophthalmopathy and approximately 57 with stable Graves' hyperthyroidism. Prospective prediction of ophthalmopathy was tested in an independent validation cohort consisting of 18 hyperthyroidism patients and around 16 patients who later progressed to ophthalmopathy. In six Graves' hyperthyroidism patients, the study also compared T-cell repertoires from thyroid tissue with T-cell repertoires from blood. After blood sampling, hyperthyroidism patients were treated with methimazole at a starting dose of 30 mg daily, and ophthalmopathy patients were treated with high-dose intravenous methylprednisolone. The roughly 100 discovery patients were randomly divided into training and test sets at a 7:3 ratio.

The TCR beta CDR3 regions were amplified from RNA transcripts. A first-round RT-PCR of the TCR CDR3 used the HTBI primer set with the Qiagen OneStep RT-PCR kit. Libraries were constructed in a second round of multiplex PCR, after which size selection and purification were carried out. Paired-end sequencing of the libraries was performed with 100 bp reads on an Illumina HiSeq2000. The authors' pipeline ran thus. SOAPnuke was used to process the raw data, throwing out any read that contained adapters or uncalled bases, had a mean Phred below 15, or lacked an exact constant-primer or identifier match. High-quality paired reads were merged with COPE v1.2.5, and unique nucleotide sequences were defined as clonotypes. MiTCR v1.1 was used to align clonotypes to the IMGT TRBV, TRBD and TRBJ reference segments. Analysis was restricted to V-J combinations with a frequency above 0.0001, which covered roughly 99% of repertoires. A TCS score was defined as the ratio of F50 (clonal expansion) to E x V (chaos), with BLOSUM62-based TCRdist applied between CDR3 peptides within each V-J. Welch's t-statistics and random forest reduced some 510 V-J features to 13, which were used in a naive Bayes classifier (R e1071). TCRdb cleaned the public reads at Q25 with fastp, built clones with MiXCR and kept in-frame beta chains. Records with the same CDR3 protein are collapsed into one entry carrying the most frequent genes and DNA. TCRdb's processing, not the authors' own work, is the source of the V and J calls. In all, the sample holds under 450,000 distinct CDR3 sequences, and more than 15% of those were seen once. The ten largest clones add up to over 12% of the sample.

This clonotype was counted between two and nine times. The clone's antigen remains unknown. The sample holds no much larger clone one base away, and base qualities are not on file. Beyond this particular receptor, the publication reports: Sample size was not statistically predetermined, and blinding of investigators to group allocation was not performed. Most expanded thyroid clonotypes (frequency above 0.001) were also detected in blood, suggesting blood repertoires may reflect thyroid immune responses. Ophthalmopathy was separated from stable hyperthyroidism by a 13 V-J signature model, with 87.88% sensitivity and about 81% specificity obtained in cross-validation and 80%/75% obtained in testing. In validation, the model predicted progression to ophthalmopathy a median of roughly six months before onset, with over 60% sensitivity and roughly 77% specificity.

Stable Graves' hyperthyroidism was defined as no progression to ophthalmopathy during 18 months of follow-up. Hyperthyroidism patients were aged 18 to 65 years and newly diagnosed, with disease duration of less than 2 months. Patients with uncontrolled infections, other autoimmune diseases, pregnancy or lactation were excluded. Diagnoses were based on clinical symptoms, serum thyroxine and TRAb, thyroid ultrasound and orbital computed tomography. Ficoll-Paque density gradient centrifugation was used to isolate PBMCs from approximately 10 ml of fresh peripheral blood. Trizol reagent was used to extract total RNA, and RNA quality was then checked on an Agilent 2100 Bioanalyzer. Spanning cysteine to phenylalanine, the CDR3 consists of 15 amino acids. Kept here is only the CDR3 DNA, which spans 45 bases and is read in frame from base 1. V loses 0 bases of germline sequence and J loses 1 base, and the interval between the two ends is 4 bases. CDR1 is given as LNHNV and CDR2 as YYDKDF, both from the germline V gene (reference sequence).

The chain links TRBV15 with TRBJ2-6, with no confidently assigned D gene. The TCR comes from a woman under 30 with Graves' hyperthyroidism. The sequencing input was blood. At the DNA level, the sequence is TGTGCCACCAGCAGAGACGGGTCTGGGGCCAACGTCCTGACTTTC. Its protein product is CATSRDGSGANVLTF.